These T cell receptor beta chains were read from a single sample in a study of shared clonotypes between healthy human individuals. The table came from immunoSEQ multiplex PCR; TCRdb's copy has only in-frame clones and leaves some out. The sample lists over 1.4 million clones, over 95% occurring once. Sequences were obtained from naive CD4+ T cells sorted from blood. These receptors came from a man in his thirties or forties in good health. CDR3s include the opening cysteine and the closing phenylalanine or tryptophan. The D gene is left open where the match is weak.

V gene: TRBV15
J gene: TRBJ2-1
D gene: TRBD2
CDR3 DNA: TGTGCCACCAGCAGAGATCCTAGCGGGAGCGGTGAGCAGTTCTTC
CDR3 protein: CATSRDPSGSGEQFF

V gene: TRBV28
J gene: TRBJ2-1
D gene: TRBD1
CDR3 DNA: TGTGCCAGCAGTTTGCCAGGGGGCTCTTTGGATGAGCAGTTCTTC
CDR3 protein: CASSLPGGSLDEQFF

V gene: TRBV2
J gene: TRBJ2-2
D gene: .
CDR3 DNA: TGTGCCAGCAGCCTTAAGAACACCGGGGAGCTGTTTTTT
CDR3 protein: CASSLKNTGELFF

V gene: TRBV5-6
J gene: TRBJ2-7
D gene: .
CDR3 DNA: TGTGCCAGCAGCTTGGGCGGCGGGACTTCCTACGAGCAGTACTTC
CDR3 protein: CASSLGGGTSYEQYF

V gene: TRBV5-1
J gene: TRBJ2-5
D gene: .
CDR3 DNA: TGCGCCAGCAGCCGCTTGCGGACGGAGACCCAGTACTTC
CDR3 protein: CASSRLRTETQYF

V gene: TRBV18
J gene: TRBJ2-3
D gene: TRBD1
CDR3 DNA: TGTGCCAGCTCACCACAAGGACAGGGTTACACAGATACGCAGTATTTT
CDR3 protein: CASSPQGQGYTDTQYF

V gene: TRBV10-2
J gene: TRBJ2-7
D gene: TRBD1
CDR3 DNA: TGCGCCAGCAGCGTACGACAGGGGTGGTACGAGCAGTACTTC
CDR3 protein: CASSVRQGWYEQYF

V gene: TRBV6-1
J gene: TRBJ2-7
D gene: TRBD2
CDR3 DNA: TGTGCCAGCACCCCCCGTGGGACTAGCGACGAGCAGTACTTC
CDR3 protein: CASTPRGTSDEQYF

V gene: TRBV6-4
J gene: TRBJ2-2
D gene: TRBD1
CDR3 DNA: TGTGCCAGCAGTGTAGGGGACAGACAGAACACCGGGGAGCTGTTTTTT
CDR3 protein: CASSVGDRQNTGELFF

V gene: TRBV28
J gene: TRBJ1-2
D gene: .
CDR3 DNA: TGTGCCAGCAGTCCCCGCCCTCATGGCTACACCTTC
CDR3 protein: CASSPRPHGYTF

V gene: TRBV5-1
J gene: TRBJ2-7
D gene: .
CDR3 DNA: TGCGCCAGCAGCTTAGGGACACCAAAGTTTCAGTACTTC
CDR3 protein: CASSLGTPKFQYF

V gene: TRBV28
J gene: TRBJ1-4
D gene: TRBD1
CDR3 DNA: TGTGCCACTTTGGGACAGAATAATGAAAAACTGTTTTTT
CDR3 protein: CATLGQNNEKLFF

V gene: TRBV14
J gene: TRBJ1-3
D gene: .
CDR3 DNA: TGTGCCAGCAGCCAAGATGGAGGGCGATACTCTGGAAACACCATATATTTT
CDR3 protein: CASSQDGGRYSGNTIYF

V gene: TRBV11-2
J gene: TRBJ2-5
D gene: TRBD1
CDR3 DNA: TGTGCCAGCAGTTGGGACAGAGTCCCGGAGACCCAGTACTTC
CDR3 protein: CASSWDRVPETQYF

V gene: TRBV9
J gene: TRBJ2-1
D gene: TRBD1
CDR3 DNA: TGTGCCAGCAGCGCCGGGGACAGGGGTTACAATGAGCAGTTCTTC
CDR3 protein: CASSAGDRGYNEQFF